The clone carrying this T cell receptor (beta chain) was observed a handful of times. Its cognate antigen is unknown. For TCRbeta, the library was prepared with unique molecular identifiers. TCRdb fed the PCR reads into MiXCR, producing one record per CDR3 protein. Of fewer than 700,000 distinct CDR3 sequences detected, around 13% appear once; the ten largest clones hold approximately 2.1%. This specimen belongs to a study of T-cell reconstitution after alpha-beta-depleted transplantation in children. CDR3 length equals 17 residues. V lost 3 bases, J lost 2 bases, and 20 bases lay in between. Germline assignment: CDR1 DFQATT and CDR2 SNEGSKA (reference sequence). Study findings and constraints: By one year post-transplant, T-cell counts and diversity largely arose from T cells that were newly produced.

Sequenced here: PBMCs, mostly from graft donor cells, sampled 360 days after TCRalphabeta/CD19-depleted stem cell transplant. The source of this sequence is a male patient between 10 and 17 years old who had a stem cell transplant for acute myeloid leukemia, so the T cells may come from the graft donor. The chain couples TRBV20-1 to TRBJ2-1, with D maybe TRBD2 (6 bases). CDR3 coding DNA: TGCAGTGCTAGGGTTATGGCGGGGCTCCTTACCTACAATGAGCAGTTCTTC. Its translation is CSARVMAGLLTYNEQFF.